This T cell receptor (beta chain) was captured by sequencing in a study of cytomegalovirus exposure and HLA in healthy donors. Broader study findings: At a 0.05 false discovery rate, a later analysis found 18,000 or so TCR beta sequences to be associated with HLA alleles. Presence/absence analyses assumed roughly uniform sequencing depth across donors, which may not hold.

Germline CDR1 reads MDHEN; CDR2 reads SYDVKM. Trimming at V came to 7 bases and at J to 3 bases, leaving 9 bases not matched to a gene. The CDR3 loop spans 16 amino acids. With regard to this clone: The antigen remains unidentified.

Primers: 60 Vbeta forward and 13 Jbeta reverse. Sequencing was performed with immunoSEQ multiplex PCR; in TCRdb, only in-frame clones are kept and a portion is missing. Here the sample spans around 100,000 clones, 82% being singletons. The origin of this receptor is a man under 40 in good health and CMV-seropositive. Sequences were obtained from PBMCs. This chain joins TRBV28 and TRBJ2-1; 10 bases are a match to TRBD2. CDR3 bases: TGTGCCAGCACTCCTGGGCTAGCGGGAGTCTACAATGAGCAGTTCTTC. This encodes CASTPGLAGVYNEQFF.